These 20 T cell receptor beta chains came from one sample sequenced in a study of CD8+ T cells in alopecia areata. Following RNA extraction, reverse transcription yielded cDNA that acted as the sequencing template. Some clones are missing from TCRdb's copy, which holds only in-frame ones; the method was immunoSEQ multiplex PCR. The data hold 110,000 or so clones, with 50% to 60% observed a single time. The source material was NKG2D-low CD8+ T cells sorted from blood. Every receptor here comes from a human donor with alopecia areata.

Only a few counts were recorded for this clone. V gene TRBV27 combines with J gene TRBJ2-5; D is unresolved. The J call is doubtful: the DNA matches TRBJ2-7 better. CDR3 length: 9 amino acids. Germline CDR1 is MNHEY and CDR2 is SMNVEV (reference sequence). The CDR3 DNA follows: TGTGCCAGCGGCTACGAGCAGTACTTC. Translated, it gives CASGYEQYF.

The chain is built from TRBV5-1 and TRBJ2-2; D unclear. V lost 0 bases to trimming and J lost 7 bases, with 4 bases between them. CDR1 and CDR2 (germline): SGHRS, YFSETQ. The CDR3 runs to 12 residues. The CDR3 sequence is CASSLGGGELFF. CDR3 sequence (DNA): TGCGCCAGCAGCTTGGGAGGCGGGGAGCTGTTTTTT. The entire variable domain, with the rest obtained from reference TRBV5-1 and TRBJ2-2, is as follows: KAGVTQTPRYLIKTRGQQVTLSCSPISGHRSVSWYQQTPGQGLQFLFEYFSETQRNKGNFPGRFSGRQFSNSRSEMNVSTLELGDSALYLCASSLGGGELFFGEGSRLTVL.

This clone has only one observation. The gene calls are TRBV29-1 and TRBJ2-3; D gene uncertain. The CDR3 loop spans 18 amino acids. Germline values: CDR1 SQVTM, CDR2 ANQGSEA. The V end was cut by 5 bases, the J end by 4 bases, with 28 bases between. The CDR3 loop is CSVTIDLSRAWVPDTQYF. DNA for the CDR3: TGCAGCGTTACAATAGACCTATCAAGGGCTTGGGTCCCAGATACGCAGTATTTT.

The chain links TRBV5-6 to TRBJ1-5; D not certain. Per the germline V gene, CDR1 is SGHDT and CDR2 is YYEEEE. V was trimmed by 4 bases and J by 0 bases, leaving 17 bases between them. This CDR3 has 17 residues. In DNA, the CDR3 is TGTGCCAGCAGCCTGTGGGCAGAGTCCTATAGCAATCAGCCCCAGCATTTT. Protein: CASSLWAESYSNQPQHF.

CDR3 region: CASSEALDVGPEAFF. CDR3 DNA: TGTGCCAGCAGTGAAGCACTTGACGTGGGGCCTGAAGCTTTCTTT. The genes are TRBV6-1 and TRBJ1-1; perhaps TRBD1 as D (5 bases). The CDR3 spans 15 residues. Germline assignment: CDR1 MNHNS and CDR2 SASEGT. Trimming cost V 0 bases and J 6 bases, with 14 bases left between them.

The CDR3 here is CASMQGPTNEKLFF. The CDR3 DNA sequence: TGTGCCAGCATGCAGGGTCCAACTAATGAAAAACTGTTTTTT. The chain recombines TRBV27 with TRBJ1-4, with a tentative D call TRBD1 (5 bases). The CDR3 has 14 residues. In germline, CDR1 is MNHEY, CDR2 SMNVEV (reference sequence). V lost 7 bases and J 0 bases, leaving 9 bases between the germline ends.

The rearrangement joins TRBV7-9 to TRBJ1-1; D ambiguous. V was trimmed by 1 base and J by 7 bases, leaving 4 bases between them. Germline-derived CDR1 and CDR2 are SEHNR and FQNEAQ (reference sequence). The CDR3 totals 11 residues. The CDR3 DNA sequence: TGTGCCAGCAGCTTAGTCGGTGAAGCTTTCTTT. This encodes CASSLVGEAFF.

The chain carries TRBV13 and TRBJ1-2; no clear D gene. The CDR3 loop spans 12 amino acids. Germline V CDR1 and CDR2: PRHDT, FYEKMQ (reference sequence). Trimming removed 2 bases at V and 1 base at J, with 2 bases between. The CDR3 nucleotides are TGTGCCAGCAGCTTAAATAACTATGGCTACACCTTC. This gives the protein CASSLNNYGYTF.

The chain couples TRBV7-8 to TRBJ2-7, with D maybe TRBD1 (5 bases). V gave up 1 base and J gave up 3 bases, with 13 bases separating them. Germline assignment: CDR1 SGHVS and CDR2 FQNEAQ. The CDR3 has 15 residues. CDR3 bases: TGTGCCAGCAGCTTAGAACTGACAGAAGGCTACGAGCAGTACTTC. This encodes CASSLELTEGYEQYF.

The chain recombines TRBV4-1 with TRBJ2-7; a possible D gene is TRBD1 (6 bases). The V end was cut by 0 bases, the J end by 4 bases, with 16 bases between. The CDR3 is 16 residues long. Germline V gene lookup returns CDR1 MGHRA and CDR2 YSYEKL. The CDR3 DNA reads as TGCGCCAGCAGCCAAGAACGACAGGCCCAATTTTACGAGCAGTACTTC. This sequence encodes CASSQERQAQFYEQYF.

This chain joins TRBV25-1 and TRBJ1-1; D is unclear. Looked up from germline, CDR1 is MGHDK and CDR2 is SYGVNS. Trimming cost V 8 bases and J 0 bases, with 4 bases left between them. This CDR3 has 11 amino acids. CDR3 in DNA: TGTGCCAGCCTAATGAACACTGAAGCTTTCTTT. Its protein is CASLMNTEAFF.

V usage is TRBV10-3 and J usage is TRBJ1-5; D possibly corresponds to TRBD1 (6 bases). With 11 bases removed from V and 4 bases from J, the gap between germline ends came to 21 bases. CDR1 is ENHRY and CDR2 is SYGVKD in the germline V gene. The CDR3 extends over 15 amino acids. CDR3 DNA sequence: TGTGCCGACCCCAGGAAACAGGGATGGAATCAGCCCCAGCATTTT. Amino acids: CADPRKQGWNQPQHF.

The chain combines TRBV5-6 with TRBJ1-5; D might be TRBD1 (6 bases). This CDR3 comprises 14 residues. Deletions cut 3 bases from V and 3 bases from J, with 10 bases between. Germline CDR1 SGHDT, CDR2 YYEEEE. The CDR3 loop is CASSSQGINQPQHF. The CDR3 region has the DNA TGTGCCAGCAGCTCACAGGGTATCAATCAGCCCCAGCATTTT. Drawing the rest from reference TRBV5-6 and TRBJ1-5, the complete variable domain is DAGVTQSPTHLIKTRGQQVTLRCSPKSGHDTVSWYQQALGQGPQFIFQYYEEEERQRGNFPDRFSGHQFPNYSSELNVNALLLGDSALYLCASSSQGINQPQHFGDGTRLSIL.

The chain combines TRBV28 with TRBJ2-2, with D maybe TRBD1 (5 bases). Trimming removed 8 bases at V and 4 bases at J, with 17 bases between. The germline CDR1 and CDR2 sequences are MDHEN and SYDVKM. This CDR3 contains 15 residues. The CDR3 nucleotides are TGTGCCAGCCCCAGGGTGGGCGGAAGCACCGGGGAGCTGTTTTTT. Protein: CASPRVGGSTGELFF.

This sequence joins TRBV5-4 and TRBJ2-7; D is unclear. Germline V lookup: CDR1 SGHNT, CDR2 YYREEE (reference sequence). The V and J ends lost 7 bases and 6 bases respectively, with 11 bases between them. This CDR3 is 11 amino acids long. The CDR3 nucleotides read TGTGCCAGCGGATACTTCTCCGAGCAGTACTTC. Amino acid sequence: CASGYFSEQYF.

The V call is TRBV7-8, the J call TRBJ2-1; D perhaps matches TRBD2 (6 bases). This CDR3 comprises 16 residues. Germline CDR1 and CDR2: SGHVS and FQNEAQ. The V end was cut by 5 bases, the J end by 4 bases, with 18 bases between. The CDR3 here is CASSPWTGEGYNEQFF. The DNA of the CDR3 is TGTGCCAGCAGCCCATGGACGGGAGAGGGGTACAATGAGCAGTTCTTC.

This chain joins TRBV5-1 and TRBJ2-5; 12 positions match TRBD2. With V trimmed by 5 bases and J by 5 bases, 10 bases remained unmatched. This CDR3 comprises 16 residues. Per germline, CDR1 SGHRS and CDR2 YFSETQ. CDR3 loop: CASRWTSGTRLETQYF. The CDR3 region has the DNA TGCGCCAGCAGATGGACTAGCGGGACTCGTCTGGAGACCCAGTACTTC.

This chain's CDR3 is CASTQRGGPSYEQYF. CDR3 DNA sequence: TGTGCCAGCACCCAACGAGGCGGGCCCTCCTACGAGCAGTACTTC. The chain couples TRBV6-5 to TRBJ2-7, with D possibly TRBD2 on 5 matching bases. The V gene lost 7 bases and the J gene lost 0 bases, with 16 bases spanning the gap. CDR1 MNHEY and CDR2 SVGAGI come from the germline V gene. This CDR3 has 15 amino acids.

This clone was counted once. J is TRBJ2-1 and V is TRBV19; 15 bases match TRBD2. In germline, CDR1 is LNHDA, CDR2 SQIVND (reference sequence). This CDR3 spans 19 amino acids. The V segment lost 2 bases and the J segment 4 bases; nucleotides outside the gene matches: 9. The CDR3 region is CASSIRGLAGGGAYNEQFF. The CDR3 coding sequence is TGTGCCAGTAGTATAAGGGGACTAGCGGGAGGTGGGGCGTACAATGAGCAGTTCTTC.

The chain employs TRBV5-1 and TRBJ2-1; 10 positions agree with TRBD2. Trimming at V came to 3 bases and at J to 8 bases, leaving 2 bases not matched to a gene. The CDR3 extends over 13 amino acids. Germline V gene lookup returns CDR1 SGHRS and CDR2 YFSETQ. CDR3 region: CASSSGTSDEQFF. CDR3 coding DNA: TGCGCCAGCAGCTCCGGGACTAGCGATGAGCAGTTCTTC.